This T cell receptor beta chain came from a study of blood T cell repertoires in COVID-19. Trimming removed 7 bases from V and 5 bases from J; junction bases left unmatched: 13. The CDR3 length is 15 residues. The germline V gene has CDR1 LGHDT and CDR2 YNNKEL (reference sequence). The repertoire was sequenced with immunoSEQ multiplex PCR; TCRdb's copy has only in-frame clones and lacks some. The sample has over 110,000 clones, 88% seen once. The source is a man aged 70 or older with acute or convalescent COVID-19. Sample: peripheral blood. V usage is TRBV3-1 (or the pseudogene TRBV3-2) and J usage is TRBJ2-5; 7 bases are shared with TRBD2. The CDR3 is CASTLLGRETETQYF. In nucleotides, the CDR3 is TGTGCCAGCACTCTTTTGGGGCGGGAGACGGAGACCCAGTACTTC.